This T cell receptor beta chain was sequenced for a study of blood T cell repertoires in COVID-19. Study overall: COVID-19 samples from acute and convalescent phases originated in the United States, Italy and Spain. T cells, B-cell-depleted T cells, or PBMCs provided the cDNA or gDNA that served as material.

The ends lost 8 bases at V and 7 bases at J; junction bases unmatched: 2. Germline V gives CDR1 MNHEY, CDR2 SMNVEV (reference sequence). The CDR3 has 13 amino acids. This table comes from immunoSEQ multiplex PCR, and its TCRdb copy is limited to in-frame clones, with some not included. This sample carries tens of thousands of clones, approximately 88% of them seen once, and the ten largest clones take 2.5% to 3%. The sequenced sample was peripheral blood. The rearrangement joins TRBV27 to TRBJ1-4, with 12 bases lining up with TRBD1. This receptor was obtained from a man in his fifties or sixties with acute or convalescent COVID-19. The CDR3 sequence is CASGTGGSEKLFF. The DNA of the CDR3 is TGTGCCAGCGGGACAGGGGGCAGTGAAAAACTGTTTTTT.